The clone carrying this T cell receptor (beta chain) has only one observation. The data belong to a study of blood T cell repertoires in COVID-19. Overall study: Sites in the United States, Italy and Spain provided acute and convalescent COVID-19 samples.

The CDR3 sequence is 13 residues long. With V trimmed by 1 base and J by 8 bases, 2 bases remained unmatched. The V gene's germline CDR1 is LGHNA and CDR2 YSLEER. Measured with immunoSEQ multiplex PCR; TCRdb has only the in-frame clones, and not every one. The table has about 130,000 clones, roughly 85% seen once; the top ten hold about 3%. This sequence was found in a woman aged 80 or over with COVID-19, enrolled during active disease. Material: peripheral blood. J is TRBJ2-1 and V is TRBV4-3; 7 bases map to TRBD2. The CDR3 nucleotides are TGCGCCAGCAGCCAAGTGGGAGGGGATGAGCAGTTCTTC. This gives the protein CASSQVGGDEQFF.